The next 18 T cell receptor beta chains were all read from a single sample in a study of blood T cell repertoires in COVID-19. Profiled with immunoSEQ multiplex PCR; TCRdb holds only in-frame clones, not every one. Among 140,000 to 150,000 clones listed, approximately 78% were seen once. Sequenced sample: PBMCs or T cells enriched from blood (not recorded which). All receptors come from a woman aged 45 to 65 who had recovered from COVID-19.

As for this clone: Other nucleotide sequences from this sample produce the same CDR3. V is TRBV5-4 and J is TRBJ1-1, with 8 bases fitting TRBD1. V trimming: 2 bases; J trimming: 4 bases; junction bases outside the gene matches: 4. In germline, CDR1 is SGHNT, CDR2 YYREEE (reference sequence). There are 14 residues in the CDR3. The CDR3 loop reads CASSLGQGGTEAFF. The CDR3 coding sequence is TGTGCCAGCAGCTTAGGACAGGGTGGCACTGAAGCTTTCTTT. The full variable domain, its missing parts supplied by reference TRBV5-4 and TRBJ1-1, is ETGVTQSPTHLIKTRGQQVTLRCSSQSGHNTVSWYQQALGQGPQFIFQYYREEENGRGNFPPRFSGLQFPNYSSELNVNALELDDSALYLCASSLGQGGTEAFFGQGTRLTVV.

The chain links TRBV15 to TRBJ2-1; weak D call: TRBD1 (5 bases). Between the trimmed V and J ends, which lost 1 base and 0 bases, there was a span of 10 bases. The germline gives CDR1 LNHNV, CDR2 YYDKDF (reference sequence). This CDR3 has 16 residues. CDR3 protein: CATSRAQGSSYNEQFF. The CDR3 region has the DNA TGTGCCACCAGCAGAGCGCAGGGCAGCTCCTACAATGAGCAGTTCTTC.

V and J are TRBV19 and TRBJ2-5; D gene ambiguous. The V and J ends lost 2 bases and 0 bases respectively, with 4 bases between them. Per germline, CDR1 LNHDA and CDR2 SQIVND (reference sequence). CDR3 length: 13 residues. The CDR3 loop reads CASSIRYQETQYF. CDR3 in DNA: TGTGCCAGTAGTATACGGTACCAAGAGACCCAGTACTTC. The full variable domain, its missing parts supplied by reference TRBV19 and TRBJ2-5, is DGGITQSPKYLFRKEGQNVTLSCEQNLNHDAMYWYRQDPGQGLRLIYYSQIVNDFQKGDIAEGYSVSREKKESFPLTVTSAQKNPTAFYLCASSIRYQETQYFGPGTRLLVL.

The chain has TRBV28 and TRBJ1-2; D remains ambiguous. V was clipped by 2 bases and J by 1 base, with 8 bases between them. CDR1 MDHEN and CDR2 SYDVKM come from the germline V gene. The CDR3 runs to 14 residues. As DNA, the CDR3 is TGTGCCAGCAGTTTACGGTCTGGTAACTATGGCTACACCTTC. It is translated as CASSLRSGNYGYTF.

The chain uses TRBV27 and TRBJ1-4; TRBD1 is a possible D gene (6 bases). V was clipped by 8 bases and J by 7 bases, with 14 bases between them. Germline CDR1 and CDR2: MNHEY and SMNVEV (reference sequence). The CDR3 has 13 residues. The DNA for the CDR3 is TGTGCCAGCTCATCCATCAGGGGTGAAAAACTGTTTTTT. It translates to CASSSIRGEKLFF.

The chain couples TRBV18 to TRBJ1-5, with no clear D. The CDR3 has 15 residues. CDR1 is KGHSH and CDR2 is LQKENI in the germline V gene. Trimming removed 0 bases from V and 2 bases from J, with 8 bases in between. In DNA form, the CDR3 reads TGTGCCAGCTCACCACCGGCCAACCGCAATCAGCCCCAGCATTTT. Translation: CASSPPANRNQPQHF.

The rearrangement links TRBV7-8 to TRBJ2-3; D perhaps matches TRBD2 (6 bases). Germline V gives CDR1 SGHVS, CDR2 FQNEAQ. This CDR3 is 15 amino acids long. Deletions cut 0 bases from V and 2 bases from J, with 9 bases between. This CDR3 is CASSLAGGYTDTQYF. In DNA, the CDR3 is TGTGCCAGCAGCTTAGCGGGGGGATACACAGATACGCAGTATTTT.

V is TRBV10-2 and J is TRBJ1-2; possible D gene TRBD1, 5 bases. The CDR3 spans 15 residues. V was trimmed by 4 bases and J by 4 bases, leaving 16 bases between them. Germline V lookup: CDR1 WSHSY, CDR2 SAAADI. The CDR3: CASSVLGQGLYGYTF. The CDR3 DNA sequence: TGCGCCAGCAGTGTATTGGGTCAGGGACTCTATGGCTACACCTTC.

This chain joins TRBV5-6 and TRBJ1-3; D is unclear. The germline CDR1 and CDR2 sequences are SGHDT and YYEEEE. Trimming cost V 4 bases and J 0 bases, with 11 bases left between them. This CDR3 contains 15 residues. The CDR3 spells CASSHDSRSGNTIYF. DNA for the CDR3: TGTGCCAGCAGCCATGACTCTCGCTCTGGAAACACCATATATTTT.

This chain uses TRBV6-5 with TRBJ1-4; D gene ambiguous. Trimming took 2 bases from V and 1 from J, leaving 11 bases between them. The CDR3 is 16 amino acids. CDR1 MNHEY and CDR2 SVGAGI come from the germline V gene. The CDR3 bases are TGTGCCAGCAGTTACGGCGGGGTGGTAACTAATGAAAAACTGTTTTTT. Its protein is CASSYGGVVTNEKLFF.

V gene TRBV7-9 combines with J gene TRBJ2-1, with TRBD2 matching 7 bases. Germline assignment: CDR1 SEHNR and CDR2 FQNEAQ (reference sequence). This CDR3 has 14 amino acids. Germline trimming cut 2 bases from V and 7 bases from J; bases unmatched to any gene: 5. The CDR3 reads CASSLPSGRNEQFF. The CDR3 nucleotides read TGTGCCAGCAGCTTACCTAGCGGTAGGAATGAGCAGTTCTTC.

This clone has a single count. The rearrangement uses TRBV19 and TRBJ1-4; D gene unclear. Per the germline V gene, CDR1 is LNHDA and CDR2 is SQIVND (reference sequence). The CDR3 sequence is 14 residues long. V was pared by 3 bases and J by 3 bases, with 8 bases between. DNA for the CDR3: TGTGCCAGTAGTATGGGCCAGCCTAATGAAAAACTGTTTTTT. Translated: CASSMGQPNEKLFF.

The chain combines TRBV5-1 with TRBJ1-2; D unresolved. The CDR3 consists of 14 residues. V was pared by 3 bases and J by 6 bases, with 15 bases between. Germline V CDR1 and CDR2: SGHRS, YFSETQ. The CDR3 bases are TGCGCCAGCAGCTCGGAGGTAGGGTTGAATGGCTACACCTTC. This translates into CASSSEVGLNGYTF.

This chain connects TRBV5-1 to TRBJ2-2, with TRBD1 matching 10 bases. Per germline, CDR1 SGHRS and CDR2 YFSETQ. V lost 4 bases to trimming and J lost 3 bases; unmatched junction nucleotides: 3. The CDR3 extends over 15 amino acids. This CDR3 is CASSRTGGDTGELFF. The CDR3 nucleotides read TGCGCCAGCAGCCGGACAGGGGGAGACACCGGGGAGCTGTTTTTT.

The V call is TRBV9, the J call TRBJ2-3; a possible D gene is TRBD2 (5 bases). The CDR3 runs 13 residues. Trimming took 3 bases from V and 2 from J, leaving 7 bases between them. CDR1 SGDLS and CDR2 YYNGEE come from the germline V gene. This CDR3 reads CASSAGFTDTQYF. DNA of the CDR3: TGTGCCAGCAGCGCGGGGTTCACAGATACGCAGTATTTT.

This clone was seen only a few times. The chain joins TRBV13 to TRBJ2-7; D is perhaps TRBD1 (6 bases). Per the germline V gene, CDR1 is PRHDT and CDR2 is FYEKMQ (reference sequence). Trimming shortened V by 5 bases and J by 2 bases, and 25 bases separated the two germline ends. The CDR3 has 18 residues. DNA for the CDR3: TGTGCCAGCAGCCTAAACCGGCCGACAGGAGAATCAACCTACGAGCAGTACTTC. Its protein product is CASSLNRPTGESTYEQYF.

V usage is TRBV7-2 and J usage is TRBJ2-7, with TRBD2 identical over 11 bases. The CDR3 is 17 residues long. Looked up from germline, CDR1 is SGHTA and CDR2 is FQGNSA. With V trimmed by 0 bases and J by 1 base, 5 bases remained unmatched. CDR3 bases: TGTGCCAGCAGCTTAGCAGGACTAGCGGGTGTATCCTACGAGCAGTACTTC. This translates into CASSLAGLAGVSYEQYF.

The rearrangement uses TRBV10-3 and TRBJ2-1, with D unclear. CDR3 length equals 15 residues. CDR1 and CDR2 from the germline V gene are ENHRY and SYGVKD. V gave up 2 bases and J gave up 0 bases, with 8 bases separating them. The chain's CDR3 is CAISEATFSYNEQFF. CDR3 DNA: TGTGCCATCAGTGAGGCTACTTTCTCCTACAATGAGCAGTTCTTC.